This passage covers 2 T cell receptor beta chains from one sample sequenced in a study of beta chain features in type 1 diabetes. Broader study findings: For Type 1 diabetes patients, all four CD4+ subsets carried TCRB CDR3s that were moderately but significantly shorter.

These TCRs are of unknown antigen specificity. cDNA synthesis used the whole RNA isolate, giving expressed TCRB sequences. TCRdb's copy holds only in-frame clones and misses some; the assay was immunoSEQ multiplex PCR. The table lists roughly 260,000 clones, about a tenth of them singletons. The specimen was naive CD4+ T cells from blood. All receptors come from a man aged 25-40 years with type 1 diabetes.

This clone was found a few times. V gene TRBV7-3 combines with J gene TRBJ2-5; D perhaps matches TRBD1 (6 bases). The CDR3 totals 13 residues. CDR1 and CDR2 from the germline V gene are SGHTA and FQGTGA. V dropped 4 bases and J dropped 2 bases, with 8 bases sitting between them. CDR3: CASSSDRQETQYF. CDR3 nucleotides: TGTGCCAGCAGCTCGGACAGACAAGAGACCCAGTACTTC.

V and J are TRBV18 and TRBJ2-5; a possible D gene is TRBD2 (6 bases). The CDR3 has 15 amino acids. Germline CDR1 KGHSH, CDR2 LQKENI. The V end lost 2 bases, the J end lost 5 bases, and 15 bases lay between the germline ends. In DNA form, the CDR3 reads TGTGCCAGCTCACCAGTTTCGGGGGTCGGGGAGACCCAGTACTTC. The encoded protein is CASSPVSGVGETQYF.